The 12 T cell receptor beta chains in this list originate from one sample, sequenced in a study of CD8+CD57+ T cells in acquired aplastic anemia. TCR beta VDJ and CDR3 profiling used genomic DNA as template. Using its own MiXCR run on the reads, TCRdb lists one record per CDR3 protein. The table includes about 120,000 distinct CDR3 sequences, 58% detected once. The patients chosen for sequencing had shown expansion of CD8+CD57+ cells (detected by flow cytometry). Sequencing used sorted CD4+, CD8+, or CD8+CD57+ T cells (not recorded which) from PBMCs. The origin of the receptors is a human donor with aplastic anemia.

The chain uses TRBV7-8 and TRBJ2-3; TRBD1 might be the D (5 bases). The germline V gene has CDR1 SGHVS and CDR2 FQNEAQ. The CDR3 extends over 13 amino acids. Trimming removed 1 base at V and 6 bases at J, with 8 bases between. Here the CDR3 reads CASSLGHRDTQYF. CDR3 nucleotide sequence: TGTGCCAGCAGCTTAGGCCACAGGGATACGCAGTATTTT.

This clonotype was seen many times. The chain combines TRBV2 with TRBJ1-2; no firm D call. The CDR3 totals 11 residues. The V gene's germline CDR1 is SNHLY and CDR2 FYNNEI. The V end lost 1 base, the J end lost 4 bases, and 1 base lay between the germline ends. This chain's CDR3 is CASSEGYGYTF. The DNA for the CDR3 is TGTGCCAGCAGTGAAGGCTATGGCTACACCTTC.

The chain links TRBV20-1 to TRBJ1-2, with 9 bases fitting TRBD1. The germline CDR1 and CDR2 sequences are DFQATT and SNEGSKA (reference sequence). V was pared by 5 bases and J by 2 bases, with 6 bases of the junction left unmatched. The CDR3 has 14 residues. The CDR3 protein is CSAERGQGNYGYTF. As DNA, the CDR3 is TGCAGTGCTGAACGGGGACAGGGCAACTATGGCTACACCTTC.

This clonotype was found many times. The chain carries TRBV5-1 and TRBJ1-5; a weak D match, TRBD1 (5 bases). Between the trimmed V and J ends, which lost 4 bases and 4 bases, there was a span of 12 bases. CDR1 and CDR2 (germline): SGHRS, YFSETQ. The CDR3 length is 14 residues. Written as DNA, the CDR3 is TGCGCCAGCAGCCAGGCAGGGTTGAATCAGCCCCAGCATTTT. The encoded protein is CASSQAGLNQPQHF.

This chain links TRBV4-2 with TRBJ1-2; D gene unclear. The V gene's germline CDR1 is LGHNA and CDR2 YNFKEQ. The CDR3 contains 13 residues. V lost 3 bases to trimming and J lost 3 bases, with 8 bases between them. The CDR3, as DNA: TGTGCCAGCAGCCACGAGGCAGACTATGGCTACACCTTC. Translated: CASSHEADYGYTF.

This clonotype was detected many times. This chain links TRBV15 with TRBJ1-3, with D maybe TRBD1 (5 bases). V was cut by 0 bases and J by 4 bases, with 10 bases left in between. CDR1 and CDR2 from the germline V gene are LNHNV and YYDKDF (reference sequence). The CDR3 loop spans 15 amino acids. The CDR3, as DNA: TGTGCCACCAGCAGAGAACCCGGGGACGGAAACACCATATATTTT. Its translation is CATSREPGDGNTIYF.

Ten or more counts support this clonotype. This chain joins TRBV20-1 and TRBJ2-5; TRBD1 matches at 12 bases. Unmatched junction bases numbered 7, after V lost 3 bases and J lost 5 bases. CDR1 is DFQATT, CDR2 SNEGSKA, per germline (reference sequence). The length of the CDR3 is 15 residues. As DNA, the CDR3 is TGCAGTGCTAGCTCGGGACAGGGGGCCCTTGAGACCCAGTACTTC. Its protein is CSASSGQGALETQYF.

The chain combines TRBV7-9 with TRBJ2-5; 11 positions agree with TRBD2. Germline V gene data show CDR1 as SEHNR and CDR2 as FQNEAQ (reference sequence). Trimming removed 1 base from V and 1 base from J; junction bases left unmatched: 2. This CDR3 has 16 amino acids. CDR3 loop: CASSLGLAGLQETQYF. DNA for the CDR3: TGTGCCAGCAGCTTAGGACTAGCGGGGCTCCAAGAGACCCAGTACTTC.

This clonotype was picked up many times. CDR3 nucleotides: TGTGCCAGCAGCTTAGGTCGGGGGGCAGTGAACGAGCAGTACTTC. It translates to CASSLGRGAVNEQYF. V is TRBV7-8 and J is TRBJ2-7; the D gene is possibly TRBD2 (7 bases). CDR1 and CDR2 from the germline V gene are SGHVS and FQNEAQ. This CDR3 contains 15 residues. Trimming removed 1 base from V and 5 bases from J, with 15 bases in between.

CDR3 DNA: TGTGCCAGCAGCCAAGAGAGCTCTGACAGGCGTCGGTACGGCTACACCTTC. Amino acids: CASSQESSDRRRYGYTF. The V gene is TRBV3-1, the J gene TRBJ1-2, with D possibly being TRBD1 (6 bases). Germline CDR1 LGHDT, CDR2 YNNKEL (reference sequence). V was clipped by 0 bases and J by 8 bases, with 22 bases between them. The CDR3 is 17 residues long.

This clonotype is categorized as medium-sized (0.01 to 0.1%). CDR3: CAISDQQGARGHEQYF. For the CDR3, the DNA is TGTGCCATCAGTGACCAACAGGGGGCGCGGGGTCACGAGCAGTACTTC. The chain combines TRBV10-3 with TRBJ2-7; 9 bases line up with TRBD1. Trimming at V came to 3 bases and at J to 5 bases, leaving 11 bases not matched to a gene. The CDR3 extends over 16 amino acids. CDR1 ENHRY and CDR2 SYGVKD come from the germline V gene.

The CDR3 region is CSARETGNQPQHF. In nucleotides, the CDR3 is TGCAGTGCTAGAGAAACAGGTAATCAGCCCCAGCATTTT. J is TRBJ1-5 and V is TRBV20-1; TRBD1 might be the D (5 bases). Germline V lookup: CDR1 DFQATT, CDR2 SNEGSKA (reference sequence). This CDR3 region has 13 residues. With 0 bases removed from V and 4 bases from J, the gap between germline ends came to 7 bases.